This T cell receptor (beta chain) was documented in a study of T cells in localized non-small cell lung cancer. The CDR3 runs to 12 residues. The V and J ends lost 0 bases and 10 bases respectively, with 8 bases between them. The germline gives CDR1 SGHDT, CDR2 YYEEEE. Generated by immunoSEQ multiplex PCR, the TCRdb table keeps only in-frame clones and is missing some. The table has tens of thousands of clones, more than 85% seen once. The source is a man between 40 and 69 years old with stage II squamous cell lung carcinoma. The input for sequencing was PBMCs, taken before any cancer treatment. V is TRBV5-6 and J is TRBJ2-1; D might be TRBD1 (6 bases). The CDR3 nucleotides are TGTGCCAGCAGCTTGGAAGGGGGAGAGCAGTTCTTC. It is translated as CASSLEGGEQFF.